These T cell receptor beta chains were read from a single sample in a study of blood T cell repertoires in COVID-19. The method was immunoSEQ multiplex PCR; TCRdb's version includes in-frame clones alone and lacks a portion of them. This sample has around 250,000 clones, with around 83% found just once. Material for sequencing was peripheral blood. Source of these receptors: a woman aged 40 to 50 who had recovered from COVID-19. Both conserved end residues are part of each CDR3. The D gene is left open where the match is weak. Size is stated for part of the rows, as once, few or many counts, or as a class when the clone is expanded.

V gene	D gene	J gene	clone size	CDR3 protein	CDR3 DNA
TRBV5-6	-	TRBJ1-1	-	CASRGRGLGAEAFF	TGTGCCAGCCGCGGGCGCGGACTTGGCGCTGAAGCTTTCTTT
TRBV28	-	TRBJ2-1	-	CASMIDTGFFEQFF	TGTGCCAGCATGATTGACACGGGATTTTTTGAGCAGTTCTTC
TRBV30	-	TRBJ1-5	-	CAWSPPGVGGQPQHF	TGTGCCTGGAGCCCCCCGGGGGTAGGAGGTCAGCCCCAGCATTTT
TRBV19	TRBD1	TRBJ2-7	-	CASSNSDRGSYEQYF	TGTGCCAGTAGTAATTCGGACAGGGGAAGCTACGAGCAGTACTTC
TRBV29-1	TRBD2	TRBJ2-1	-	CSALAGGDYNEQFF	TGCAGCGCGTTAGCGGGGGGGGACTACAATGAGCAGTTCTTC
TRBV18	-	TRBJ2-1	-	CASSTVLANEQFF	TGTGCCAGCTCAACCGTCCTAGCAAATGAGCAGTTCTTC
TRBV6-5	-	TRBJ1-2	-	CASSYSRGVSDGYTF	TGTGCCAGCAGTTACTCGCGGGGTGTCTCGGATGGCTACACCTTC
TRBV6-1	-	TRBJ2-7	-	CASSEVLPRAREQYF	TGTGCCAGCAGTGAGGTTCTACCCAGGGCCCGCGAGCAGTACTTC
TRBV6-5	-	TRBJ1-1	-	CASKPGRVTEAFF	TGTGCCAGCAAACCCGGCCGGGTAACTGAAGCTTTCTTT
TRBV6-5	-	TRBJ1-5	once	CASSWTESSNQPQHF	TGTGCCAGCAGTTGGACAGAATCCAGCAATCAGCCCCAGCATTTT
TRBV30	-	TRBJ1-1	-	CAWTLGVPEAFF	TGTGCCTGGACGTTGGGCGTCCCTGAAGCTTTCTTT
TRBV15	TRBD1	TRBJ2-1	-	CATGQDRVGNEQFF	TGTGCCACCGGACAGGACAGGGTAGGGAATGAGCAGTTCTTC
TRBV7-9	TRBD1	TRBJ1-1	-	CASSGTGERTEAFF	TGTGCCAGCAGCGGGACAGGGGAGCGAACTGAAGCTTTCTTT
TRBV7-9	TRBD2	TRBJ2-7	-	CASSLARAASGGHPYEQYF	TGTGCCAGCAGCTTAGCGCGAGCGGCTAGCGGGGGGCACCCCTACGAGCAGTACTTC
TRBV19	-	TRBJ1-6	-	CASREGNNSPLHF	TGTGCCAGCAGGGAGGGGAATAATTCACCCCTCCACTTT
TRBV24-1	-	TRBJ2-3	-	CATSGYGGSTDTQYF	TGTGCCACCAGTGGGTATGGCGGTAGCACAGATACGCAGTATTTT
TRBV18	-	TRBJ2-6	-	CASSPFGQSRSGANVLTF	TGTGCCAGCTCACCTTTTGGCCAGTCTCGCTCTGGGGCCAACGTCCTGACTTTC
TRBV2	-	TRBJ1-2	-	CASTRAGGDYGYTF	TGTGCCAGCACCAGAGCTGGGGGGGACTATGGCTACACCTTC
TRBV25-1	TRBD1	TRBJ1-5	few	CASSEGTATEPQHF	TGTGCCAGCAGTGAAGGGACAGCCACGGAGCCCCAGCATTTT
TRBV5-6	TRBD1	TRBJ1-5	-	CASSLTGQGRNQPQHF	TGTGCCAGCAGCTTAACGGGACAGGGCCGCAATCAGCCCCAGCATTTT
TRBV6-5	-	TRBJ1-6	-	CASRREGWDSPLHF	TGTGCCAGCAGAAGGGAGGGATGGGATTCACCCCTCCACTTT
TRBV6-2/TRBV6-3	TRBD1	TRBJ2-5	once	CASSPGQTTPYQETQYF	TGTGCCAGCAGTCCGGGACAGACCACCCCGTACCAAGAGACCCAGTACTTC
TRBV29-1	-	TRBJ1-1	once	CSAWDIIPYTEAFF	TGCAGCGCTTGGGACATAATCCCTTACACTGAAGCTTTCTTT
TRBV6-6	-	TRBJ1-2	-	CATTGGNWYGYTF	TGTGCCACCACGGGAGGGAATTGGTATGGCTACACCTTC
TRBV7-9	TRBD1	TRBJ2-7	many	CASSPTRQGSWEQYF	TGTGCCAGCAGCCCTACGAGACAGGGGTCGTGGGAGCAGTACTTC
TRBV5-1	TRBD1	TRBJ2-4	-	CASSQEFGTAIKNIQYF	TGCGCCAGCAGCCAGGAATTCGGGACAGCAATCAAAAACATTCAGTACTTC
TRBV7-2	-	TRBJ1-5	-	CASSLNDYSLGGSNQPQHF	TGTGCCAGCAGCTTAAACGACTACTCATTGGGGGGTAGCAATCAGCCCCAGCATTTT
TRBV19	TRBD1	TRBJ1-4	-	CASAGTENEKLFF	TGTGCCAGCGCCGGGACAGAGAATGAAAAACTGTTTTTT
TRBV11-2	TRBD2	TRBJ2-7	-	CASSTSGVGEQYF	TGTGCCAGCAGCACGAGCGGGGTTGGCGAGCAGTACTTC
TRBV3-1/TRBV3-2	TRBD1	TRBJ2-2	-	CASSWTGSTGELFF	TGTGCCAGCTCCTGGACAGGGAGCACCGGGGAGCTGTTTTTT
TRBV19	-	TRBJ2-5	-	CASSISREETQYF	TGTGCCAGTAGTATTTCCAGGGAAGAGACCCAGTACTTC
TRBV5-4	-	TRBJ2-5	few	CASSPGTSSETQYF	TGTGCCAGCAGCCCTGGGACATCCTCGGAGACCCAGTACTTC
TRBV10-3	-	TRBJ2-1	-	CAISRQWGDEQFF	TGTGCCATCAGTAGACAGTGGGGTGATGAGCAGTTCTTC
TRBV7-2	-	TRBJ2-3	-	CASSLDFYTDTQYF	TGTGCCAGCAGCTTAGACTTTTACACAGATACGCAGTATTTT
TRBV5-4	TRBD2	TRBJ2-1	-	CASSLSSGSYNEQFF	TGTGCCAGCAGCTTGTCTAGCGGTTCCTACAATGAGCAGTTCTTC
TRBV9	-	TRBJ1-1	-	CASSANFWEGTEAFF	TGTGCCAGCAGCGCCAATTTTTGGGAGGGCACTGAAGCTTTCTTT
TRBV7-8	TRBD1	TRBJ2-6	-	CASSLTGGAGANVLTF	TGTGCCAGCAGCTTGACAGGGGGCGCTGGGGCCAACGTCCTGACTTTC
TRBV27	TRBD1	TRBJ1-4	-	CASSRRQGANEKLFF	TGTGCCAGCAGTCGCCGACAGGGTGCTAATGAAAAACTGTTTTTT